This passage covers 8 T cell receptor beta chains from one sample sequenced in a study of T-cell memory formation after mild COVID-19. TCRdb fed the 5' RACE reads into MiXCR, producing one record per CDR3 protein. The sample has about 270,000 distinct CDR3 sequences, about 16% seen once. Sequenced: PBMCs or a T cell subset sorted from them (not recorded which). Receptor source: a man aged 18 to 29 who had mild COVID-19 (a few samples of this study predate the infection). Cell type and time point are not known.

This clonotype was counted only a few times. The chain joins TRBV20-1 to TRBJ2-7, with 11 bases fitting TRBD2. J lost 5 bases, V lost 8 bases, and 8 bases had no gene match. This CDR3 spans 13 amino acids. Germline assignment: CDR1 DFQATT and CDR2 SNEGSKA (reference sequence). DNA for the CDR3: TGCAGTACGACTAGCGGGGTTCAGGACGAGCAGTACTTC. Residues: CSTTSGVQDEQYF.

This clonotype has a handful of counts. The rearrangement joins TRBV25-1 to TRBJ2-1, with D possibly TRBD2 on 6 matching bases. Germline V lookup: CDR1 MGHDK, CDR2 SYGVNS. V gave up 1 base and J gave up 5 bases, with 12 bases separating them. This CDR3 comprises 15 residues. CDR3 protein: CASSEFRGRNNEQFF. In nucleotides, the CDR3 is TGTGCCAGCAGTGAATTCCGGGGGAGAAACAATGAGCAGTTCTTC.

This clonotype has just a few counts. V usage is TRBV11-2 and J usage is TRBJ2-2; unclear D gene. CDR3 length equals 14 residues. V lost 5 bases to trimming and J lost 2 bases, with 9 bases between them. Per germline, CDR1 SGHAT and CDR2 FQNNGV. CDR3 sequence reads: CASSLSFNTGELFF. CDR3 DNA: TGTGCCAGCAGCCTGTCATTTAACACCGGGGAGCTGTTTTTT.

The rearrangement uses TRBV5-1 and TRBJ1-2; TRBD1 agrees at 7 bases. Germline V gene data show CDR1 as SGHRS and CDR2 as YFSETQ. The V segment lost 3 bases and the J segment 6 bases; nucleotides outside the gene matches: 2. The CDR3 consists of 12 residues. The CDR3 sequence is CASSSTGDGYTF. The CDR3 DNA follows: TGCGCCAGCAGCTCTACAGGGGATGGCTACACCTTC.

The genes are TRBV20-1 and TRBJ2-7, with D uncertain. CDR3 length equals 14 residues. Germline V gene data show CDR1 as DFQATT and CDR2 as SNEGSKA (reference sequence). V dropped 0 bases and J dropped 2 bases, with 11 bases sitting between them. The DNA of the CDR3 is TGCAGTGCTAGAGACCGGTTCCTGCCCTACGAGCAGTACTTC. This gives the protein CSARDRFLPYEQYF.

The chain couples TRBV9 to TRBJ2-5, with TRBD1 matching 7 bases. Unmatched junction bases numbered 3, after V lost 3 bases and J lost 1 base. The CDR3 covers 14 residues. The germline V gene encodes CDR1 SGDLS and CDR2 YYNGEE. CDR3 in DNA: TGTGCCAGCAGCGAGAACAGGGGCCAAGAGACCCAGTACTTC. The encoded protein is CASSENRGQETQYF.

The CDR3 here is CASSPQNSMNTEAFF. The CDR3, as DNA: TGTGCCAGCAGCCCCCAGAACAGCATGAACACTGAAGCTTTCTTT. The chain links TRBV9 to TRBJ1-1; the D is unclear. The CDR3 loop spans 15 amino acids. Germline lookup yields CDR1 SGDLS and CDR2 YYNGEE. Trimming shortened V by 4 bases and J by 0 bases, and 13 bases separated the two germline ends. The full variable domain, rest sourced from reference TRBV9 and TRBJ1-1, is DSGVTQTPKHLITATGQRVTLRCSPRSGDLSVYWYQQSLDQGLQFLIQYYNGEERAKGNILERFSAQQFPDLHSELNLSSLELGDSALYFCASSPQNSMNTEAFFGQGTRLTVV.

This clonotype has only a few counts. V is TRBV6-1 and J is TRBJ2-2, with 12 nucleotides matching TRBD2. The CDR3 loop spans 15 amino acids. Trimming removed 7 bases from V and 7 bases from J; junction bases left unmatched: 7. Germline CDR1 MNHNS, CDR2 SASEGT. DNA of the CDR3: TGTGCCAGCACTAGACTAGCGGGGGCGAGCGGGGAGCTGTTTTTT. It codes for CASTRLAGASGELFF.